This T cell receptor (beta chain) derives from a study of blood T cells in healthy people across ages. The authors ran a second PCR of 7 to 11 cycles using a sample-barcoded 5' primer and a J-beta primer mix. TCRdb re-analysed the 5' RACE reads in MiXCR, keeping a single row per CDR3 protein. This repertoire shows roughly 680,000 distinct CDR3 sequences, about 52% found once; its top ten account for 25% to 35%. The CDR3 loop spans 18 amino acids. V was clipped by 5 bases and J by 0 bases; unmatched bases: 10. CDR1 SGHTA and CDR2 FQGNSA come from the germline V gene. This TCR came from a woman aged 60-70 years in good health. Sequenced sample: blood. The genes are TRBV7-2 and TRBJ1-4, with TRBD1 identical over 9 bases. CDR3 DNA sequence: TGTGCCAGCAGCATAACGGACAGGGGTTATTCAACTAATGAAAAACTGTTTTTT. Its protein is CASSITDRGYSTNEKLFF.